One and the same sample provided the 15 T cell receptor beta chains below, sequenced in a study of T cells in Graves' hyperthyroidism and ophthalmopathy. RNA transcripts provided the source from which TCR beta CDR3 regions were amplified. Carried out on the TCR CDR3, a first-round RT-PCR used the HTBI primer set. MiXCR was run by TCRdb on the multiplex PCR reads, yielding one entry per CDR3 protein. This sample has under 65,000 distinct CDR3 sequences, with about 53% found just once. The sequencing input was blood. These receptors all stem from a woman aged 60-75 years with Graves' ophthalmopathy.

The chain is built from TRBV19 and TRBJ2-3; D unclear. Per the germline V gene, CDR1 is LNHDA and CDR2 is SQIVND (reference sequence). Trimming left V 7 bases short and J 4 bases short, with 9 bases between. The CDR3 loop spans 12 amino acids. This chain's CDR3 is CASIDGPDTQYF. The DNA for the CDR3 is TGTGCCAGTATCGACGGACCAGATACGCAGTATTTT.

The V call is TRBV20-1, the J call TRBJ1-1, with TRBD1 as a possible D gene (5 bases). V lost 0 bases and J lost 3, with 8 bases in between. The germline gives CDR1 DFQATT, CDR2 SNEGSKA (reference sequence). The CDR3 runs to 13 residues. The CDR3 sequence: CSARDRRDTEAFF. DNA for the CDR3: TGCAGTGCTAGAGATCGCAGGGACACTGAAGCTTTCTTT.

The sample holds many counts of this clonotype. The genes are TRBV4-2 and TRBJ2-7; D is tentatively TRBD1 or TRBD2 (5 bases each). Trimming removed 1 base at V and 7 bases at J, with 20 bases between. The CDR3 is made up of 16 amino acids. CDR1 and CDR2 from the germline V gene are LGHNA and YNFKEQ. CDR3 protein: CASSQGEGEGSGEQYF. In DNA form, the CDR3 reads TGTGCCAGCAGCCAAGGTGAAGGGGAAGGATCGGGGGAGCAGTACTTC.

Concerning this clonotype itself: The junction does not match germline at one end; this may be a read error. The V and J genes are TRBV5-1 and TRBJ2-3, with 9 positions matching TRBD2. Germline V gene data show CDR1 as SGHRS and CDR2 as YFSETQ. The CDR3 totals 16 residues. The CDR3 reads CASSSRAGGRTDTQYF. The CDR3 coding sequence is TGTGCCAGCAGTTCCCGAGCGGGGGGACGCACAGATACGCAGTATTTT.

This clonotype counts as medium-sized. The rearrangement links TRBV15 to TRBJ1-1; D not certain. The CDR3 has 13 amino acids. CDR1 is LNHNV, CDR2 YYDKDF, per germline (reference sequence). Trimming removed 0 bases from V and 2 bases from J, with 4 bases in between. In DNA form, the CDR3 reads TGTGCCACCAGCAGAGATTTAAACACTGAAGCTTTCTTT. It translates to CATSRDLNTEAFF. The full variable domain, rest sourced from reference TRBV15 and TRBJ1-1, is DAMVIQNPRYQVTQFGKPVTLSCSQTLNHNVMYWYQQKSSQAPKLLFHYYDKDFNNEADTPDNFQSRRPNTSFCFLDIRSPGLGDTAMYLCATSRDLNTEAFFGQGTRLTVV.

The chain links TRBV24-1 to TRBJ1-2; 8 bases agree with TRBD1. This CDR3 has 15 amino acids. J gave up 3 bases and V 4 bases, and 6 bases lay outside the gene matches. In germline, CDR1 is KGHDR, CDR2 SFDVKD. CDR3 region: CATSDHDRGYYGYTF. Here the CDR3 DNA reads TGTGCCACCAGTGACCACGACAGGGGCTACTATGGCTACACCTTC.

This sequence joins TRBV6-1 and TRBJ1-4; D unresolved. V dropped 6 bases and J dropped 5 bases, with 10 bases sitting between them. The CDR3 spans 13 residues. Germline CDR1 reads MNHNS; CDR2 reads SASEGT. CDR3 in DNA: TGTGCCAGCAGCCCGACCCAAAATGAAAAACTGTTTTTT. Its protein product is CASSPTQNEKLFF.

The chain has TRBV5-4 and TRBJ2-7; possible D gene TRBD2, 6 bases. The CDR3 covers 13 residues. Germline-derived CDR1 and CDR2 are SGHNT and YYREEE (reference sequence). V was clipped by 0 bases and J by 5 bases, with 9 bases between them. DNA of the CDR3: TGTGCCAGCAGCTTGGCGGGGGTGGACGAGCAGTACTTC. Translation gives CASSLAGVDEQYF. The variable domain in full, completed from reference TRBV5-4 and TRBJ2-7, reads ETGVTQSPTHLIKTRGQQVTLRCSSQSGHNTVSWYQQALGQGPQFIFQYYREEENGRGNFPPRFSGLQFPNYSSELNVNALELDDSALYLCASSLAGVDEQYFGPGTRLTVT.

The chain uses TRBV6-2 or TRBV6-3 and TRBJ2-7, with TRBD1 matching over 7 bases. Looked up from germline, CDR1 is MNHEY and CDR2 is SVGEGT. The CDR3 contains 14 residues. V shed 10 bases, J shed 8 bases, and the junction held 17 bases outside the gene matches. This CDR3 is CATTDRENQPQQYF. CDR3 DNA sequence: TGTGCCACCACTGACAGGGAGAATCAGCCCCAGCAGTACTTC.

This clonotype showed up many times. The rearrangement links TRBV11-2 to TRBJ1-6; D is unclear. The V end was cut by 3 bases, the J end by 3 bases, with 9 bases between. CDR3 length: 15 amino acids. The germline gives CDR1 SGHAT, CDR2 FQNNGV. The CDR3 is CASSFTESYNSPLHF. As DNA, the CDR3 is TGTGCCAGCAGCTTTACTGAGAGCTATAATTCACCCCTCCACTTT.

The J gene is TRBJ1-2, the V gene TRBV5-6, with TRBD1 identical over 9 bases. V gave up 3 bases and J gave up 1 base; unmatched junction bases: 7. The CDR3 is 16 amino acids. Germline CDR1 SGHDT, CDR2 YYEEEE. CDR3 region: CASSYRQGGYNYGYTF. CDR3 nucleotide sequence: TGTGCCAGCAGCTATAGACAGGGGGGATATAACTATGGCTACACCTTC.

In its sample, this clonotype was seen a few times. This may stem from a read error, because a much larger clone lies one nucleotide away. The chain carries TRBV6-5 and TRBJ1-2, with D perhaps TRBD1 (5 bases). Germline CDR1 reads MNHEY; CDR2 reads SVGAGI. V was pared by 10 bases and J by 4 bases, with 22 bases between. The CDR3 spans 15 residues. DNA of the CDR3: TGTGCCACCACTCCGGGACTCCCATCCGTCTATGGCTACACCTTC. Encoded protein: CATTPGLPSVYGYTF.

The table lists this clonotype with a few counts. V and J are TRBV3-1 and TRBJ2-1; 9 bases are a match to TRBD2. The germline V gene encodes CDR1 LGHDT and CDR2 YNNKEL (reference sequence). The CDR3 has 17 residues. The V segment lost 6 bases and the J segment 4 bases; nucleotides outside the gene matches: 13. The CDR3 DNA sequence: TGTGCCAGCAGACCCTTCTCAGCGGGGGGAGTGTACAATGAGCAGTTCTTC. Its protein is CASRPFSAGGVYNEQFF.

In its sample, this clonotype was seen many times. The gene calls are TRBV18 and TRBJ1-5; D is possibly TRBD1 (5 bases). The V and J ends lost 3 bases and 4 bases respectively, with 7 bases between them. There are 13 residues in the CDR3. CDR1 is KGHSH and CDR2 is LQKENI in the germline V gene. As DNA, the CDR3 is TGTGCCAGCTCACCGACAGAGAATCAGCCCCAGCATTTT. Translation: CASSPTENQPQHF.

This clonotype was seen ten or more times. The genes are TRBV7-2 and TRBJ1-6, with 7 bases identical to TRBD1. V gave up 4 bases and J gave up 0 bases; unmatched junction bases: 6. This CDR3 has 17 residues. CDR1 is SGHTA and CDR2 is FQGNSA in the germline V gene. The CDR3 spells CASSSRTGTSYNSPLHF. The CDR3 nucleotides read TGTGCCAGCAGCTCACGGACAGGAACCTCCTATAATTCACCCCTCCACTTT.